This T cell receptor beta chain derives from a study of early T cells in non-severe SARS-CoV-2 infection. A single record per CDR3 protein comes from TCRdb applying MiXCR to the 5' RACE reads. This table has some 57,000 distinct CDR3 sequences, 4.5% to 7% appearing once. CDR1 is ENHRY and CDR2 is SYGVKD in the germline V gene. Trimming shortened V by 6 bases and J by 3 bases, and 17 bases separated the two germline ends. The CDR3 has 15 residues. This clonotype was recorded at least ten times. V usage is TRBV10-3 and J usage is TRBJ1-1; TRBD1 is a possible D gene (6 bases). This sequence originates from an adult who was a healthcare worker with PCR-confirmed SARS-CoV-2 infection or an uninfected control (not recorded which). Sequenced sample: whole blood. The chain's CDR3 is CAISKLGTTDTEAFF. CDR3 in DNA: TGTGCCATCAGCAAGCTTGGGACAACTGACACTGAAGCTTTCTTT.